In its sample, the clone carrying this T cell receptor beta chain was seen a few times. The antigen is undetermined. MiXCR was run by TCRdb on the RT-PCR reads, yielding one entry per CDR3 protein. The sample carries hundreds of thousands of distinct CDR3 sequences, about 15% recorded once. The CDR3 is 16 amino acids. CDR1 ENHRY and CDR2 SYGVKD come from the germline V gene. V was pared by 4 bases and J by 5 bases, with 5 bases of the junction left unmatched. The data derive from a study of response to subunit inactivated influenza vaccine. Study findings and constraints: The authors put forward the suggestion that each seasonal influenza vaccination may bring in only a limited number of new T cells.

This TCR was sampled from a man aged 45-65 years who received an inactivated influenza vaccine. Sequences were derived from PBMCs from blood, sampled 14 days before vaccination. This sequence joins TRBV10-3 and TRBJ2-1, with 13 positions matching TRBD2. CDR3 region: CAISGGTSGRDNEQFF. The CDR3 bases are TGTGCCATCAGTGGGGGAACTAGCGGGAGGGACAATGAGCAGTTCTTC.